The 15 T cell receptor beta chains given below trace back to one sample, sequenced in a study of vaccination effects on CD4 cells after COVID-19. A 10-day culture period preceded the isolation of CD4+ T cells. BNT162b2 vaccine or mRNA-1273 vaccine was given to participants in two doses. The table came from immunoSEQ multiplex PCR; TCRdb's copy has only in-frame clones and leaves some out. The sample has about 45,000 clones; approximately 70% are singletons. For these receptors, no antigen is known. The sequencing here drew on CD4+ T cells from PBMCs cultured without peptide, taken after COVID-19 vaccination. Receptors originate from a human donor who received a COVID-19 vaccine.

The genes are TRBV5-1 and TRBJ1-1; no clear D. This CDR3 is 13 amino acids long. V was pared by 5 bases and J by 1 base, with 9 bases between. Germline V gives CDR1 SGHRS, CDR2 YFSETQ. The CDR3 protein is CASSYAGNTEAFF. CDR3 DNA: TGCGCCAGCAGTTACGCAGGGAACACTGAAGCTTTCTTT. Filled out from reference TRBV5-1 and TRBJ1-1, the complete variable domain reads KAGVTQTPRYLIKTRGQQVTLSCSPISGHRSVSWYQQTPGQGLQFLFEYFSETQRNKGNFPGRFSGRQFSNSRSEMNVSTLELGDSALYLCASSYAGNTEAFFGQGTRLTVV.

The V and J genes are TRBV18 and TRBJ2-5, with TRBD2 matching over 15 bases. CDR1 KGHSH and CDR2 LQKENI come from the germline V gene. V was pared by 3 bases and J by 6 bases, with 5 bases of the junction left unmatched. CDR3 length: 16 amino acids. CDR3 coding DNA: TGTGCCAGCTCACCGGGACTAGCGGGAGGTCGGCAGACCCAGTACTTC. Translated, it gives CASSPGLAGGRQTQYF.

The chain combines TRBV6-1 with TRBJ1-5, with D unresolved. The V gene's germline CDR1 is MNHNS and CDR2 SASEGT. CDR3 length: 15 residues. Deletions cut 4 bases from V and 6 bases from J, with 16 bases between. The CDR3, as DNA: TGTGCCAGCAGTGTAGCCACATTTACCATTCAGCCCCAGCATTTT. It specifies CASSVATFTIQPQHF.

V and J are TRBV6-5 and TRBJ1-4; D possibly corresponds to TRBD1 (6 bases). The CDR3 is 15 amino acids. Trimming took off 6 bases at V and 4 bases at J, with 15 bases between the two ends. Germline V gene lookup returns CDR1 MNHEY and CDR2 SVGAGI. CDR3 sequence: CASSRTATDNEKLFF. In nucleotides, the CDR3 is TGTGCCAGCAGCCGGACAGCCACGGATAATGAAAAACTGTTTTTT.

V and J are TRBV4-2 and TRBJ2-1; a weak D match, TRBD1 (6 bases). V was trimmed by 0 bases and J by 16 bases, leaving 16 bases between them. Germline CDR1 reads LGHNA; CDR2 reads YNFKEQ. The CDR3 runs to 13 residues. The CDR3 region is CASSQDIQGSYFF. CDR3 in DNA: TGTGCCAGCAGCCAAGATATACAGGGCTCGTATTTCTTC.

The rearrangement uses TRBV6-1 and TRBJ2-7; no definite D call. CDR1 MNHNS and CDR2 SASEGT come from the germline V gene. The CDR3 has 13 amino acids. V lost 1 base and J lost 2, with 6 bases in between. The CDR3 nucleotides are TGTGCCAGCAGTGAAGGACTTCCCTACGAGCAGTACTTC. It specifies CASSEGLPYEQYF.

This clone showed up just a few times. CDR3 sequence: CAIRGRGEKLFF. In DNA, the CDR3 is TGTGCCATCAGGGGGCGGGGTGAAAAACTGTTTTTT. This rearrangement joins TRBV10-3 to TRBJ1-4; D perhaps matches TRBD1 (5 bases). This CDR3 spans 12 amino acids. Germline V gene data show CDR1 as ENHRY and CDR2 as SYGVKD. Trimming cost V 6 bases and J 7 bases, with 9 bases left between them.

This clone was counted a few times. The chain employs TRBV2 and TRBJ1-5, with TRBD1 matching 9 bases. V lost 7 bases and J lost 4; bases outside the gene matches: 8. Germline V gene sequence: CDR1 SNHLY, CDR2 FYNNEI. This CDR3 has 15 amino acids. The CDR3 here is CASKTDRGRNQPQHF. CDR3 DNA: TGTGCCAGCAAAACGGACAGGGGAAGAAATCAGCCCCAGCATTTT.

V gene TRBV2 combines with J gene TRBJ2-1, with 9 bases aligning to TRBD2. With 10 bases clipped from V and 7 bases from J, the junction kept 11 bases outside the gene matches. Per the germline V gene, CDR1 is SNHLY and CDR2 is FYNNEI. The CDR3 loop spans 14 amino acids. The CDR3 spells CATKPGLATNEQFF. CDR3 DNA: TGTGCCACAAAGCCGGGACTAGCAACTAATGAGCAGTTCTTC.

The chain recombines TRBV6-4 with TRBJ2-2, with TRBD2 matching over 14 bases. Trimming took 5 bases from V and 5 from J; bases not matched to a gene: 4. Germline CDR1 and CDR2: MRHNA and SNTAGT. The CDR3 sequence is 16 residues long. The DNA for the CDR3 is TGTGCCAGCAGTCCGGGACTAGCGGGGGAAACCGGGGAGCTGTTTTTT. This sequence encodes CASSPGLAGETGELFF.

This clone was seen a single time. DNA of the CDR3: TGTGCAAGTCGCTTAGACGCCGGAAGCGGGAGACCGAACACCGGGGAGCTGTTTTTT. Protein product: CASRLDAGSGRPNTGELFF. This sequence joins TRBV12-2 and TRBJ2-2; TRBD2 is the table's D call, not checked against the DNA. TRBV12-2 is deemed a pseudogene. This CDR3 contains 19 residues.

The rearrangement links TRBV12-3 or TRBV12-4 to TRBJ1-2; D gene ambiguous. The V and J ends lost 7 bases and 8 bases respectively, with 17 bases between them. The length of the CDR3 is 13 residues. In nucleotides, the CDR3 is TGTGCCAGCATTGGGATCAAGTCTGGCGGCTACACCTTC. This encodes CASIGIKSGGYTF.

V and J are TRBV27 and TRBJ2-7; no clear D. The CDR3 totals 12 residues. Germline V CDR1 and CDR2: MNHEY, SMNVEV (reference sequence). Trimming took 3 bases from V and 6 from J, leaving 9 bases between them. The CDR3 DNA follows: TGTGCCAGCAGTTTCCCTAATAGCGAGCAGTACTTC. Its protein is CASSFPNSEQYF.

This CDR3 is CATSDSGRGRAEAFF. CDR3 sequence (DNA): TGTGCCACCAGTGATTCGGGAAGGGGAAGGGCTGAAGCTTTCTTT. The chain combines TRBV24-1 with TRBJ1-1, with D tentatively TRBD1 (5 bases). The CDR3 is 15 residues long. Trimming pared 2 bases from V and 6 bases from J, leaving 15 bases between. Germline CDR1 KGHDR, CDR2 SFDVKD.

The genes are TRBV2 and TRBJ2-7; D is undetermined. V shed 6 bases and J shed 2 bases, with 17 bases lying between them. The CDR3 is made up of 15 amino acids. Germline CDR1 and CDR2: SNHLY and FYNNEI. CDR3 nucleotide sequence: TGTGCCAGCAGGGACGTAGTTGGTAGCCCCTACGAGCAGTACTTC. Residues: CASRDVVGSPYEQYF.